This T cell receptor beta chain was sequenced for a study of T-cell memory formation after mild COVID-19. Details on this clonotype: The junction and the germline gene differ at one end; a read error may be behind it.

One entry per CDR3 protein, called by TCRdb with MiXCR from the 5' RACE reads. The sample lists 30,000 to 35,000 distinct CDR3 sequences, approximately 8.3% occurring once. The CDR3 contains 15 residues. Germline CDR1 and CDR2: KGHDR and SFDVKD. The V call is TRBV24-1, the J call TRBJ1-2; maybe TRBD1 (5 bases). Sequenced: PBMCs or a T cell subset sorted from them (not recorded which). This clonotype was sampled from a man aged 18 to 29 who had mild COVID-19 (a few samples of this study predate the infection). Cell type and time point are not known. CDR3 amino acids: CATSDFEGPVVGYAF. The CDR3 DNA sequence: TGTGCCACCAGTGATTTCGAGGGGCCAGTGGTGGGCTACGCCTTC.